The sequence of this T cell receptor beta chain was determined in a study of CD4+ T cells in melanoma. General study findings and limits: A reported correlation linked neoantigen-specific CD4+ T cells to CD8+, macrophage and B cell function. Neoantigen-specific CD4+ T cells in melanoma reportedly had diverse differentiation states.

A note on this clone: Antigen unknown.

CDR1 is SGHVS, CDR2 FQNEAQ, per germline. The CDR3 contains 13 residues. Trimming shortened V by 5 bases and J by 12 bases, and 19 bases separated the two germline ends. TCRdb's table, derived via immunoSEQ multiplex PCR, lists solely in-frame clones and lacks some. Found here are roughly 10,000 clones, roughly 69% of them singletons; the top ten hold 24%. Sequencing used cells from a culture (not recorded whether cultured in vitro). The chain has TRBV7-8 and TRBJ1-1; tentatively, D is TRBD1 (5 bases). The TCR comes from a human donor with melanoma. CDR3 sequence reads: CASSPGAAPGTFF. The CDR3 DNA reads as TGTGCCAGCAGCCCTGGGGCAGCTCCTGGGACTTTCTTT.